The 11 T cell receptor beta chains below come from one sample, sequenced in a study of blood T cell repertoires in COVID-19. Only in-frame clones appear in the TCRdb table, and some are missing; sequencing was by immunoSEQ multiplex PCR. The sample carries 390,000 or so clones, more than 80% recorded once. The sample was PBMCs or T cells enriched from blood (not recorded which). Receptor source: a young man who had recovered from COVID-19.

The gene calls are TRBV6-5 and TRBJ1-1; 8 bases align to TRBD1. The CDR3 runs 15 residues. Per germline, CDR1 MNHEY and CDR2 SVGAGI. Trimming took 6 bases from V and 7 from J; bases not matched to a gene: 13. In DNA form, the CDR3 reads TGTGCCAGCAGCCTCGGGACAGGCGGTAGAGGTGAAGCTTTCTTT. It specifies CASSLGTGGRGEAFF.

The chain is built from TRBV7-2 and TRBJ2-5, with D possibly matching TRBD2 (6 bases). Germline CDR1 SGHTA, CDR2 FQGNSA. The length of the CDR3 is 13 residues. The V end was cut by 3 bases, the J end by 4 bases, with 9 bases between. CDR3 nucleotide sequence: TGTGCCAGCAGCTTTAACGGGGGAGAGACCCAGTACTTC. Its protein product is CASSFNGGETQYF.

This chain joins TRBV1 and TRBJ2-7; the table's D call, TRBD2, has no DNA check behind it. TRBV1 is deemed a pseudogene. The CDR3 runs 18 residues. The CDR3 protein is CTSSPRRLAGDHSYEQYF. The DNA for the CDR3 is TGCACCAGCAGCCCTCGAAGGCTAGCGGGGGACCACTCCTACGAGCAGTACTTC.

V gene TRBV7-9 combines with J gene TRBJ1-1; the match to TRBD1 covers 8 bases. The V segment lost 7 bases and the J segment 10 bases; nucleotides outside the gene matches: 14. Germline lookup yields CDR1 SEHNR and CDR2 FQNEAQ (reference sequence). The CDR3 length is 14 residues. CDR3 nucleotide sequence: TGTGCCAGCACCTCGGACAGGGCTAGGAGAGGAGCTTTCTTT. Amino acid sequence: CASTSDRARRGAFF.

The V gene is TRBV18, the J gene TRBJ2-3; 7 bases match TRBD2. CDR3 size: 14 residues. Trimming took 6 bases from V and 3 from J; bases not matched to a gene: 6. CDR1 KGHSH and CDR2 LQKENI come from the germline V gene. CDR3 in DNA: TGTGCCAGCTCGCCGGGACTAAATACAGATACGCAGTATTTT. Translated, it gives CASSPGLNTDTQYF. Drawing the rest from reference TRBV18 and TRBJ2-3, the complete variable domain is NAGVMQNPRHLVRRRGQEARLRCSPMKGHSHVYWYRQLPEEGLKFMVYLQKENIIDESGMPKERFSAEFPKEGPSILRIQQVVRGDSAAYFCASSPGLNTDTQYFGPGTRLTVL.

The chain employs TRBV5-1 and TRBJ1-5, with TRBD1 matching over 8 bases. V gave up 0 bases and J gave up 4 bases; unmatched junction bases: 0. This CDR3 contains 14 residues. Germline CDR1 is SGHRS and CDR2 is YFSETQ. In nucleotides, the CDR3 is TGCGCCAGCAGCTTGGGGGACAGGAATCAGCCCCAGCATTTT. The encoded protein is CASSLGDRNQPQHF.

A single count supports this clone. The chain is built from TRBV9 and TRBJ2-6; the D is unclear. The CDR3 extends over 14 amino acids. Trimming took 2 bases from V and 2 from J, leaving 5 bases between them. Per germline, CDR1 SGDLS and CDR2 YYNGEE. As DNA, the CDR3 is TGTGCCAGCAGCGTGACTCCTGGGGCCAACGTCCTGACTTTC. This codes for CASSVTPGANVLTF.

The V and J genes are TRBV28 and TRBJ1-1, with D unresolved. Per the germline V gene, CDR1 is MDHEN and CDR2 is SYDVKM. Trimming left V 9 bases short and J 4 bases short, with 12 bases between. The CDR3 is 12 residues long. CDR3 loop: CASPGRGTEAFF. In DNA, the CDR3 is TGTGCCAGTCCAGGTCGTGGCACTGAAGCTTTCTTT.

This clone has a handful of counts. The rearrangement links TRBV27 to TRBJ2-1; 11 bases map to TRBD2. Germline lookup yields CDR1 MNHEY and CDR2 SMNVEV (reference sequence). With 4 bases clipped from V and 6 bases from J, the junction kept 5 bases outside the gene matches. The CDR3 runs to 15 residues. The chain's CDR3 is CASSSGLAGSNEQFF. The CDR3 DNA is TGTGCCAGCAGTTCCGGACTAGCGGGTAGCAATGAGCAGTTCTTC.

Here the CDR3 DNA reads TGTGTCAGAAGCTTATTAACAGGGCAGATCACTGAAGCTTTCTTT. Its protein is CVRSLLTGQITEAFF. The V call is TRBV7-5, the J call TRBJ1-1; TRBD1 reflects the table's D call only, with no check against the DNA. TRBV7-5 is tagged as a pseudogene. CDR3 length equals 15 residues.

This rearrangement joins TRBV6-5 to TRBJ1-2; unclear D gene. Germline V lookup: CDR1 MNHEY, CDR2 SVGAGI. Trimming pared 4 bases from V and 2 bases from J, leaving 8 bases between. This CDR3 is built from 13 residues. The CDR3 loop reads CASSSPGNYGYTF. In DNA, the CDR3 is TGTGCCAGCAGTTCCCCGGGGAACTATGGCTACACCTTC.